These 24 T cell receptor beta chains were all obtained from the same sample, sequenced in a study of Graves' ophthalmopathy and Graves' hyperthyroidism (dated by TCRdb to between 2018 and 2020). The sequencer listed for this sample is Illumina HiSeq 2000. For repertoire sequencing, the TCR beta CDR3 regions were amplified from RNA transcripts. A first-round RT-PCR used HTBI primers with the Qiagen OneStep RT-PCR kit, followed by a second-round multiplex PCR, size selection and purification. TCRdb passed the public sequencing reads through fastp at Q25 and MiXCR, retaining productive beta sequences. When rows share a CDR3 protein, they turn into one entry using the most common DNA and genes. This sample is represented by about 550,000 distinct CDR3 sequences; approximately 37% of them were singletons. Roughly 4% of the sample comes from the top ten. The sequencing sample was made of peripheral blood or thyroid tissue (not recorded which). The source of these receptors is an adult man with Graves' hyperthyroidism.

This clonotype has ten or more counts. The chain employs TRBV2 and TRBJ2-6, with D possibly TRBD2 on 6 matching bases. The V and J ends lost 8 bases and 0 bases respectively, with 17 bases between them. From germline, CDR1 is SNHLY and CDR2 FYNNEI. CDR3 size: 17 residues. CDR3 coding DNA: TGTGCCAGCTCCCGAATTGGGGGGACCTCTGGGGCCAACGTCCTGACTTTC. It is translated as CASSRIGGTSGANVLTF.

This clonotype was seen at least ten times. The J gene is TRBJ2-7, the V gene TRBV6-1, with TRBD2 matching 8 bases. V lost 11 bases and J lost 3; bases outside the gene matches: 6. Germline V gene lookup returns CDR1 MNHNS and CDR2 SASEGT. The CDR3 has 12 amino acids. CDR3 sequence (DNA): TGTGCCGGTAGCGGGACGAGCTACGAGCAGTACTTC. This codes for CAGSGTSYEQYF.

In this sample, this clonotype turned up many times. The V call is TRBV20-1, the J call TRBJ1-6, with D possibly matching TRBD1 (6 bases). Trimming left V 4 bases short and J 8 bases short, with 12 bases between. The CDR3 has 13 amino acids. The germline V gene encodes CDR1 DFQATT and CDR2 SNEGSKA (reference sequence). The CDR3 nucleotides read TGCAGTGCTACCCGGGACACCCATTCACCCCTCCACTTT. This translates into CSATRDTHSPLHF.

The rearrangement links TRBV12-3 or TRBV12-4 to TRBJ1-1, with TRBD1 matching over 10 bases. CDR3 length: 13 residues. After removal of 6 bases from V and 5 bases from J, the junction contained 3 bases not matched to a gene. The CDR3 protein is CASRTGGDTEAFF. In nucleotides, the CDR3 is TGTGCCAGCAGGACAGGGGGCGATACTGAAGCTTTCTTT.

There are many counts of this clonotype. This CDR3 is CASSLLGREKLFF. The CDR3 DNA is TGTGCCAGCAGCTTATTGGGCAGGGAAAAACTGTTTTTT. The chain recombines TRBV7-9 with TRBJ1-4; D is uncertain. The CDR3 has 13 residues. CDR1 and CDR2 (germline): SEHNR, FQNEAQ (reference sequence). V was cut by 2 bases and J by 8 bases, with 9 bases left in between.

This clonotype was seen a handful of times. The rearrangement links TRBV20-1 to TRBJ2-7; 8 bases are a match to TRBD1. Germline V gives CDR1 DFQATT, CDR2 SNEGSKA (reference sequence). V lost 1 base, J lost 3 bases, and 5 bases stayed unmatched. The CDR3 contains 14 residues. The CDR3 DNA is TGCAGTGCTAGAGCGGGCAGGGGGCACTACGAGCAGTACTTC. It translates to CSARAGRGHYEQYF.

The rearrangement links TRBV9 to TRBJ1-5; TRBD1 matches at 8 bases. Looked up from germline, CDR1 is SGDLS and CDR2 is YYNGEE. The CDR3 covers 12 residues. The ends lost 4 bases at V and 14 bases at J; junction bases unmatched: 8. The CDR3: CASSRQGMHEHF. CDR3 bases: TGTGCCAGCAGCCGACAGGGGATGCACGAGCATTTT.

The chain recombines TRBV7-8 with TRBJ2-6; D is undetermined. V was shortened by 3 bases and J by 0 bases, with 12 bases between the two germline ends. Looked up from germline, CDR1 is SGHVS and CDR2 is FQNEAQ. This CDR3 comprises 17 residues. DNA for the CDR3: TGTGCCAGCAGCTTGATCGGTGACCACTCTGGGGCCAACGTCCTGACTTTC. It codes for CASSLIGDHSGANVLTF.

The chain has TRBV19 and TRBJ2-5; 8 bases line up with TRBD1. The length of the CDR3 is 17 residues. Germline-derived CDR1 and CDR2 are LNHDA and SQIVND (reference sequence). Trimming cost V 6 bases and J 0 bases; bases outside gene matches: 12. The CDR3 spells CASRRQGSQRHQETQYF. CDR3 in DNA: TGTGCCAGTAGGCGACAGGGGTCGCAGAGACACCAAGAGACCCAGTACTTC.

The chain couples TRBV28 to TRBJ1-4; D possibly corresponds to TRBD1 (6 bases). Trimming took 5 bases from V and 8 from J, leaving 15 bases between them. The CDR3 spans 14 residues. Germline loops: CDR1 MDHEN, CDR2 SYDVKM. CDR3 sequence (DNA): TGTGCCAGCAGTCAACAGGGAGAAGGCGAAAAACTGTTTTTT. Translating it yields CASSQQGEGEKLFF.

The CDR3: CSVGAEIYGYTF. Here the CDR3 DNA reads TGCAGCGTTGGGGCAGAGATCTATGGCTACACCTTC. The V call is TRBV29-1, the J call TRBJ1-2, with no clear D. Trimming took 4 bases from V and 4 from J, leaving 10 bases between them. Germline-derived CDR1 and CDR2 are SQVTM and ANQGSEA. There are 12 residues in the CDR3.

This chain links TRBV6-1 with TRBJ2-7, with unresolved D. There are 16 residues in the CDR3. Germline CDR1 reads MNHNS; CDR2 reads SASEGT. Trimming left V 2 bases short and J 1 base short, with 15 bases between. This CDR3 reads CASSESAASWSYEQYF. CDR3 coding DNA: TGTGCCAGCAGTGAATCTGCAGCCAGCTGGTCCTACGAGCAGTACTTC.

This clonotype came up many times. In DNA form, the CDR3 reads TGTGCCAGCAGTTATGCAGGGCGGGAGCAGTACTTC. It encodes CASSYAGREQYF. The rearrangement links TRBV6-5 to TRBJ2-7, with D maybe TRBD1 (5 bases). Germline V gene data show CDR1 as MNHEY and CDR2 as SVGAGI. V was shortened by 3 bases and J by 7 bases, with 10 bases between the two germline ends. CDR3 length: 12 residues.

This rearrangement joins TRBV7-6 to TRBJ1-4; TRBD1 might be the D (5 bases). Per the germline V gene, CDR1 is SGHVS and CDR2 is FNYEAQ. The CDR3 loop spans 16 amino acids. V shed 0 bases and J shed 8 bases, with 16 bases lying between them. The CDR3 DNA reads TGTGCCAGCAGCTTAGCGTCCGGGCGCTGGGGGGAAAAACTGTTTTTT. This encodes CASSLASGRWGEKLFF. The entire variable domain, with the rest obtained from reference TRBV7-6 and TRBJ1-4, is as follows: GAGVSQSPRYKVTKRGQDVALRCDPISGHVSLYWYRQALGQGPEFLTYFNYEAQQDKSGLPNDRFSAERPEGSISTLTIQRTEQRDSAMYRCASSLASGRWGEKLFFGSGTQLSVL.

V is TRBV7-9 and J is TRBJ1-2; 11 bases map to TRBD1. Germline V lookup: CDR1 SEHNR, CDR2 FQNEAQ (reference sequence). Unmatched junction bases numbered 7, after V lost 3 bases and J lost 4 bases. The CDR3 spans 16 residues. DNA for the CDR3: TGTGCCAGCAGCTTCGGGGGACAGGGGGTCTTCTATGGCTACACCTTC. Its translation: CASSFGGQGVFYGYTF.

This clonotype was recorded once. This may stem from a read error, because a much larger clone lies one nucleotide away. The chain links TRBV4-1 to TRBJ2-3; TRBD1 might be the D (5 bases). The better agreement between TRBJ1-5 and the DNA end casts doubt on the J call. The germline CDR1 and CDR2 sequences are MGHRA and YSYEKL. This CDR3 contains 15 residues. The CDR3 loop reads CASSQEGLEADTQHF. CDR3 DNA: TGCGCCAGCAGCCAAGAGGGGCTAGAGGCAGATACGCAGCATTTT.

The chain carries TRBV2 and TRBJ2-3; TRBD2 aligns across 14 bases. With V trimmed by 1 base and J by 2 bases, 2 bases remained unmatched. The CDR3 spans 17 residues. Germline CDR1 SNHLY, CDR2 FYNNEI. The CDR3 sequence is CASSEGLAGGLTDTQYF. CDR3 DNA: TGTGCCAGCAGTGAAGGACTAGCGGGAGGGCTCACAGATACGCAGTATTTT. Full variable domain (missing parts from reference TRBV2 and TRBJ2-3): EPEVTQTPSHQVTQMGQEVILRCVPISNHLYFYWYRQILGQKVEFLVSFYNNEISEKSEIFDDQFSVERPDGSNFTLKIRSTKLEDSAMYFCASSEGLAGGLTDTQYFGPGTRLTVL.

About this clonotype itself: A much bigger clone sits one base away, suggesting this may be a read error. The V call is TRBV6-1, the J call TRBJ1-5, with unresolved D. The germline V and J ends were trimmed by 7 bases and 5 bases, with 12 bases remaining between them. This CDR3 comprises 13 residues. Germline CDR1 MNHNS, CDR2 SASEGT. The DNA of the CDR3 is TGTGCCAGCAAGGAGTACCCTGATCAGCCCCAGCATTTT. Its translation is CASKEYPDQPQHF.

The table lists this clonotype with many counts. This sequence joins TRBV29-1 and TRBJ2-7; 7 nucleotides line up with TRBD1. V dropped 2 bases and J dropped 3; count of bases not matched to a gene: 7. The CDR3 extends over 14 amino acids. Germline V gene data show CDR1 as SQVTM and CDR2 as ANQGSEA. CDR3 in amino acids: CSVELRQGVYEQYF. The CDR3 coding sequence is TGCAGCGTTGAACTCCGACAGGGTGTCTACGAGCAGTACTTC.

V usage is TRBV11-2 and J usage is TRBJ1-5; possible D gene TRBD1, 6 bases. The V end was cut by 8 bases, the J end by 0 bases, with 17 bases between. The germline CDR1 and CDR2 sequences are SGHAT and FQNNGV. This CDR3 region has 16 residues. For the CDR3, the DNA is TGTGCCAGCTCACCGCAGGGGACCTATAGCAATCAGCCCCAGCATTTT. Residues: CASSPQGTYSNQPQHF.

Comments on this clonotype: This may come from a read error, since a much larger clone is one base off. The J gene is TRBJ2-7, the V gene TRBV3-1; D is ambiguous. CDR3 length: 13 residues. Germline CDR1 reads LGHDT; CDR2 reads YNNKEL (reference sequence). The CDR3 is CASSQESQLEQCF. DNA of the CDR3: TGTGCCAGCAGCCAAGAATCACAGCTCGAGCAGTGCTTC.

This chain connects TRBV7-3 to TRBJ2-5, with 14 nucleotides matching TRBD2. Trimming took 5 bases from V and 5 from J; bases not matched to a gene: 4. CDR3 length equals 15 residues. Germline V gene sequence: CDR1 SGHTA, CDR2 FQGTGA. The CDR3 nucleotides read TGTGCCAGCAGCACGGGACTAGCGGGAGTTGAGACCCAGTACTTC. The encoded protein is CASSTGLAGVETQYF.

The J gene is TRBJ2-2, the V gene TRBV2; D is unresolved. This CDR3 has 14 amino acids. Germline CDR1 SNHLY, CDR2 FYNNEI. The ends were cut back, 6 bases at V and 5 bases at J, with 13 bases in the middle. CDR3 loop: CASRPPSGTGELFF. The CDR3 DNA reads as TGTGCCAGCAGACCACCTTCCGGGACCGGGGAGCTGTTTTTT.

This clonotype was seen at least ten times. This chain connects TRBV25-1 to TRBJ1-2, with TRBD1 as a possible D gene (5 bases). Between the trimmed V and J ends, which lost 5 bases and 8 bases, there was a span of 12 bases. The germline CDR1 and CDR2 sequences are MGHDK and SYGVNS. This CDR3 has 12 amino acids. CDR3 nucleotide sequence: TGTGCCAGCAGTAACAGGCTAGGGGGCTACACCTTC. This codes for CASSNRLGGYTF.